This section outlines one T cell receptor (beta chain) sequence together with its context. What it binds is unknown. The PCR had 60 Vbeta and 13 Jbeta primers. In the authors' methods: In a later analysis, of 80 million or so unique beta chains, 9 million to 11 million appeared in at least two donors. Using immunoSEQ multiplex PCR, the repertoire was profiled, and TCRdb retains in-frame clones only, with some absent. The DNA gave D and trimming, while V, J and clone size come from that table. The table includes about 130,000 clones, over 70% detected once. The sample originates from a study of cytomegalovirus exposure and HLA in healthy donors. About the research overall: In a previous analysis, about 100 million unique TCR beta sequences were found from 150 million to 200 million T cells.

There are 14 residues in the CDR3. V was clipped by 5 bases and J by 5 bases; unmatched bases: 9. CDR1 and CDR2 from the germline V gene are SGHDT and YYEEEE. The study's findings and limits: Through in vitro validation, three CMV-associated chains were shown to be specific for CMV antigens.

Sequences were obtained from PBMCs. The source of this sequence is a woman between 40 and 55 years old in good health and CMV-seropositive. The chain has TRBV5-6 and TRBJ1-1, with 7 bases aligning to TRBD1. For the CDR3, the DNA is TGTGCCAGCAGGATAGGACAGGCTAATACTGAAGCTTTCTTT. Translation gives CASRIGQANTEAFF.